These 30 T cell receptor beta chains came from one sample sequenced in a study of lymphopenia after photon versus proton radiotherapy. The repertoire was sequenced with immunoSEQ multiplex PCR; TCRdb's copy has only in-frame clones and lacks some. The sample lists more than 30,000 clones; 75% to 90% were seen once. The material sequenced was peripheral blood, taken from a patient treated with proton-based radiotherapy. The receptors here all came from a woman in her seventies with pancreatic cancer. Some clones in this sample may be carry-over from other donors' samples.

The chain carries TRBV28 and TRBJ1-5; the D is unclear. The V and J ends lost 6 bases and 0 bases respectively, with 18 bases between them. The CDR3 is made up of 17 amino acids. CDR1 and CDR2 (germline): MDHEN, SYDVKM. This CDR3 is CASRLDRAGHSNQPQHF. DNA of the CDR3: TGTGCCAGCAGGTTGGATCGAGCCGGGCATAGCAATCAGCCCCAGCATTTT.

V usage is TRBV5-7 and J usage is TRBJ1-4; D call uncertain. TRBV5-7 is flagged as an ORF with uncertain function. V lost 4 bases and J lost 8, with 18 bases in between. This CDR3 has 15 residues. The CDR3 DNA follows: TGTGCCAGCAGCCAGAAGGGCCTCATTAGAGAAAAACTGTTTTTT. Its translation: CASSQKGLIREKLFF.

The chain combines TRBV5-6 with TRBJ2-6; no clear D gene. CDR3 length equals 15 residues. Trimming pared 5 bases from V and 0 bases from J, leaving 9 bases between. CDR1 is SGHDT, CDR2 YYEEEE, per germline. CDR3 protein: CASSSLISGANVLTF. DNA for the CDR3: TGTGCCAGCAGTTCTCTGATCTCTGGGGCCAACGTCCTGACTTTC.

The CDR3 reads CASSSPGTGQETQYF. CDR3 sequence (DNA): TGTGCCAGCAGTTCCCCAGGGACAGGTCAAGAGACCCAGTACTTC. The V call is TRBV28, the J call TRBJ2-5, with TRBD1 matching over 8 bases. The CDR3 length is 15 residues. The V segment lost 4 bases and the J segment 2 bases; nucleotides outside the gene matches: 6. Germline loops: CDR1 MDHEN, CDR2 SYDVKM.

This clone was counted once. The gene calls are TRBV7-9 and TRBJ2-7; perhaps TRBD1 as D (5 bases). Germline CDR1 SEHNR, CDR2 FQNEAQ (reference sequence). Trimming removed 6 bases from V and 6 bases from J, with 18 bases in between. CDR3 length: 14 residues. The CDR3 is CASRQVTGSTEQYF. The CDR3, as DNA: TGTGCCAGCAGACAAGTTACAGGCTCTACCGAGCAGTACTTC.

This clone was picked up a small number of times. This rearrangement joins TRBV6-6 to TRBJ1-1, with 7 bases identical to TRBD1. There are 13 residues in the CDR3. Trimming took 7 bases from V and 5 from J; bases not matched to a gene: 7. Germline values: CDR1 MNHNY, CDR2 SVGAGI (reference sequence). CDR3 amino acids: CASTVRGWTEAFF. In DNA, the CDR3 is TGTGCCAGCACCGTCAGGGGGTGGACTGAAGCTTTCTTT.

The chain recombines TRBV5-4 with TRBJ1-2, with 10 bases aligning to TRBD1. CDR3 size: 14 residues. Trimming took 2 bases from V and 8 from J; bases not matched to a gene: 6. CDR1 SGHNT and CDR2 YYREEE come from the germline V gene (reference sequence). The CDR3 sequence: CASSFLDRGRGYTF. The CDR3 coding sequence is TGTGCCAGCAGCTTTTTAGACAGGGGGCGCGGCTACACCTTC.

CDR3 region: CASSSEQGAQNTEAFF. The CDR3 nucleotides read TGTGCCAGCAGCTCGGAACAGGGGGCGCAGAACACTGAAGCTTTCTTT. The chain joins TRBV7-2 to TRBJ1-1; 9 nucleotides agree with TRBD1. CDR3 length equals 16 residues. The junction had 7 bases not matched to a gene; V was cut back by 4 bases and J by 1 base. Germline CDR1 reads SGHTA; CDR2 reads FQGNSA.

The chain uses TRBV19 and TRBJ2-1; 8 bases agree with TRBD1. The CDR3 runs 13 residues. Germline trimming cut 4 bases from V and 6 bases from J; bases unmatched to any gene: 2. Germline CDR1 LNHDA, CDR2 SQIVND (reference sequence). The CDR3: CASSTTGGNEQFF. Written as DNA, the CDR3 is TGTGCCAGTAGTACCACAGGGGGCAATGAGCAGTTCTTC. Filled out from reference TRBV19 and TRBJ2-1, the complete variable domain reads DGGITQSPKYLFRKEGQNVTLSCEQNLNHDAMYWYRQDPGQGLRLIYYSQIVNDFQKGDIAEGYSVSREKKESFPLTVTSAQKNPTAFYLCASSTTGGNEQFFGPGTRLTVL.

The chain carries TRBV6-6 and TRBJ1-4; 7 bases map to TRBD1. J gave up 7 bases and V 5 bases, and 10 bases lay outside the gene matches. The length of the CDR3 is 15 residues. Germline values: CDR1 MNHNY, CDR2 SVGAGI (reference sequence). The CDR3 DNA follows: TGTGCCAGCAGTCCGCGACAGGGCTACGGTGAAAAACTGTTTTTT. Its translation: CASSPRQGYGEKLFF.

Only one count was recorded for this clone. CDR3 coding DNA: TGTGCCAGCAGCCTCGATGGACAGGGCGTGAGCGAGCAGTACTTC. Translating gives CASSLDGQGVSEQYF. This chain connects TRBV7-8 to TRBJ2-7, with 8 bases matching TRBD1. The germline V gene has CDR1 SGHVS and CDR2 FQNEAQ. V lost 5 bases to trimming and J lost 6 bases; unmatched junction nucleotides: 12. The CDR3 loop spans 15 amino acids.

The J gene is TRBJ2-5, the V gene TRBV9; D unclear. The CDR3 sequence is 14 residues long. V was trimmed by 0 bases and J by 2 bases, leaving 8 bases between them. The germline V gene has CDR1 SGDLS and CDR2 YYNGEE. In DNA form, the CDR3 reads TGTGCCAGCAGCGTAGGGGCCAATCAAGAGACCCAGTACTTC. It yields the protein CASSVGANQETQYF.

This rearrangement joins TRBV5-1 to TRBJ1-6, with D unclear. This CDR3 spans 11 amino acids. V shed 7 bases and J shed 11 bases, with 10 bases lying between them. Germline V gene data show CDR1 as SGHRS and CDR2 as YFSETQ. The CDR3 spells CASWVVAPLHF. CDR3 DNA: TGCGCCAGCTGGGTTGTGGCACCCCTCCACTTT.

The V gene is TRBV2, the J gene TRBJ1-6; D possibly corresponds to TRBD1 (6 bases). V dropped 7 bases and J dropped 7 bases, with 14 bases sitting between them. Germline loops: CDR1 SNHLY, CDR2 FYNNEI. This CDR3 region has 14 residues. This CDR3 reads CASNYRERNSPLHF. The CDR3 region has the DNA TGTGCCAGCAACTACAGGGAGAGGAATTCACCCCTCCACTTT.

This clone was detected only once. The gene calls are TRBV14 and TRBJ1-2; TRBD1 aligns across 8 bases. The germline V gene has CDR1 SGHDN and CDR2 FVKESK. V dropped 0 bases and J dropped 6; count of bases not matched to a gene: 3. The CDR3 spans 14 residues. Here the CDR3 reads CASSQDYRGDGYTF. The CDR3 bases are TGTGCCAGCAGCCAAGATTACAGGGGGGATGGCTACACCTTC. Combining the CDR3 with reference TRBV14 and TRBJ1-2 gives the whole variable domain EAGVTQFPSHSVIEKGQTVTLRCDPISGHDNLYWYRRVMGKEIKFLLHFVKESKQDESGMPNNRFLAERTGGTYSTLKVQPAELEDSGVYFCASSQDYRGDGYTFGSGTRLTVV.

The chain has TRBV28 and TRBJ2-1; 10 bases map to TRBD1. The CDR3 has 13 residues. Germline V gene lookup returns CDR1 MDHEN and CDR2 SYDVKM. V lost 5 bases, J lost 5 bases, and 0 bases stayed unmatched. CDR3 region: CASSDRGHNEQFF. The CDR3 nucleotides are TGTGCCAGCAGTGACAGGGGGCACAATGAGCAGTTCTTC.

This chain joins TRBV27 and TRBJ1-4; TRBD1 is a possible D gene (5 bases). This CDR3 contains 15 residues. Germline V CDR1 and CDR2: MNHEY, SMNVEV (reference sequence). Trimming left V 6 bases short and J 0 bases short, with 11 bases between. The CDR3 nucleotides read TGTGCCAGCAGAACGCAGGGTCCAACTAATGAAAAACTGTTTTTT. Amino acids: CASRTQGPTNEKLFF.

This chain joins TRBV5-1 and TRBJ2-1; 8 bases line up with TRBD2. CDR1 SGHRS and CDR2 YFSETQ come from the germline V gene. The CDR3 sequence is 17 residues long. The ends lost 4 bases at V and 5 bases at J; junction bases unmatched: 14. The CDR3 loop is CASSPYPQRELDNEQFF. The CDR3 bases are TGCGCCAGCAGCCCCTACCCCCAGCGGGAGTTAGACAATGAGCAGTTCTTC. The variable domain in full, completed from reference TRBV5-1 and TRBJ2-1, reads KAGVTQTPRYLIKTRGQQVTLSCSPISGHRSVSWYQQTPGQGLQFLFEYFSETQRNKGNFPGRFSGRQFSNSRSEMNVSTLELGDSALYLCASSPYPQRELDNEQFFGPGTRLTVL.

This chain links TRBV27 with TRBJ1-6, with D perhaps TRBD1 (5 bases). Germline assignment: CDR1 MNHEY and CDR2 SMNVEV (reference sequence). The V and J ends lost 3 bases and 4 bases respectively, with 10 bases between them. This CDR3 spans 15 amino acids. Here the CDR3 reads CASSFKQEYNSPLHF. The CDR3 nucleotides are TGTGCCAGCAGTTTTAAACAGGAGTATAATTCACCCCTCCACTTT.

This clone came up once. The V and J genes are TRBV7-2 and TRBJ2-5; 9 bases agree with TRBD1. Trimming at V came to 6 bases and at J to 6 bases, leaving 11 bases not matched to a gene. The germline gives CDR1 SGHTA, CDR2 FQGNSA. The CDR3 consists of 15 residues. This chain's CDR3 is CASSSDRGGFKTQYF. In DNA, the CDR3 is TGTGCCAGCAGTTCGGACAGGGGCGGGTTTAAGACCCAGTACTTC.

The V and J genes are TRBV11-3 and TRBJ2-3; D not certain. Trimming took off 6 bases at V and 0 bases at J, with 10 bases between the two ends. Germline V gene data show CDR1 as SGHNT and CDR2 as YENEEA. The CDR3 totals 14 residues. CDR3 sequence reads: CASRGGSSTDTQYF. In DNA form, the CDR3 reads TGTGCCAGCAGGGGCGGTTCTAGCACAGATACGCAGTATTTT.

The V call is TRBV18, the J call TRBJ2-2; perhaps TRBD2 as D (6 bases). Trimming removed 0 bases at V and 6 bases at J, with 8 bases between. In germline, CDR1 is KGHSH, CDR2 LQKENI. This CDR3 region has 14 residues. CDR3 sequence reads: CASSPPAGPGELFF. CDR3 bases: TGTGCCAGCTCACCACCGGCGGGACCCGGGGAGCTGTTTTTT.

The rearrangement joins TRBV7-2 to TRBJ1-2; 8 bases are shared with TRBD1. This CDR3 region has 15 residues. CDR1 is SGHTA and CDR2 is FQGNSA in the germline V gene. Unmatched junction bases numbered 13, after V lost 5 bases and J lost 8 bases. CDR3 coding DNA: TGTGCCAGCAGCCCGGCAGGGGGCAGTCGAAGCGGCTACACCTTC. It yields the protein CASSPAGGSRSGYTF.

This clone was picked up a small number of times. This rearrangement joins TRBV30 to TRBJ2-3; no reliable D call. V was cut by 3 bases and J by 2 bases, with 9 bases left in between. Germline CDR1 and CDR2: GTSNPN and SVGIG (reference sequence). The CDR3 length is 13 residues. This chain's CDR3 is CAWRAPATDTQYF. The CDR3 DNA follows: TGTGCCTGGAGGGCCCCTGCCACAGATACGCAGTATTTT.

This clone was recorded a few times. This chain joins TRBV5-1 and TRBJ2-7; D perhaps matches TRBD1 (7 bases). Germline V CDR1 and CDR2: SGHRS, YFSETQ. Trimming stripped 3 bases from V and 0 bases from J, with 19 bases between. CDR3 size: 17 residues. The CDR3 sequence: CASSSKEGQDYSYEQYF. CDR3 sequence (DNA): TGCGCCAGCAGCTCAAAGGAAGGACAGGACTACTCCTACGAGCAGTACTTC.

The V gene is TRBV28, the J gene TRBJ1-2; a weak D match, TRBD1 (5 bases). With 5 bases removed from V and 4 bases from J, the gap between germline ends came to 14 bases. The CDR3 is 14 amino acids. Germline V gene sequence: CDR1 MDHEN, CDR2 SYDVKM. CDR3 region: CASSGSSGGYGYTF. For the CDR3, the DNA is TGTGCCAGCAGTGGGTCTTCGGGGGGCTATGGCTACACCTTC.

The CDR3 protein is CASSKPTGGGGNTIYF. The DNA of the CDR3 is TGTGCCAGCAGTAAACCGACAGGGGGAGGAGGAAACACCATATATTTT. The chain recombines TRBV25-1 with TRBJ1-3; 9 bases are a match to TRBD1. The J segment lost 4 bases and the V segment lost 5 bases, leaving 9 bases of the junction unmatched. The CDR3 spans 16 residues. From germline, CDR1 is MGHDK and CDR2 SYGVNS.

This clone was seen just once. The rearrangement links TRBV15 to TRBJ2-2; 9 nucleotides line up with TRBD1. This CDR3 is 17 amino acids long. With V trimmed by 0 bases and J by 4 bases, 6 bases remained unmatched. Looked up from germline, CDR1 is LNHNV and CDR2 is YYDKDF (reference sequence). CDR3 sequence (DNA): TGTGCCACCAGCAGAGATTGGGGACAGGGCTTCACCGGGGAGCTGTTTTTT. Residues: CATSRDWGQGFTGELFF.

V gene TRBV5-1 combines with J gene TRBJ2-1; TRBD1 agrees at 9 bases. This CDR3 has 14 residues. Trimming at V came to 3 bases and at J to 6 bases, leaving 4 bases not matched to a gene. Per germline, CDR1 SGHRS and CDR2 YFSETQ. CDR3 region: CASSSLDRGNEQFF. Here the CDR3 DNA reads TGCGCCAGCAGCTCGCTGGACAGGGGCAATGAGCAGTTCTTC.

The chain carries TRBV21-1 and TRBJ1-3. TRBV21-1 is termed a pseudogene. The CDR3 has 14 amino acids. The CDR3 nucleotides read TGTGCCAGCAGCCCCCGGATTTACGGAAACACCATATATTTT. This gives the protein CASSPRIYGNTIYF.